This TCR beta chain was captured by sequencing in a study of CDR3 diversity in severe acne. Per the germline V gene, CDR1 is DFQATT and CDR2 is SNEGSKA (reference sequence). The CDR3 length is 14 residues. With 3 bases clipped from V and 5 bases from J, the junction kept 7 bases outside the gene matches. TCRdb ran MiXCR on the PCR reads and lists one entry per CDR3 protein. The sample has more than 85,000 distinct CDR3 sequences; roughly 49% are singletons. Material for sequencing was blood. This chain joins TRBV20-1 and TRBJ2-3; 8 bases map to TRBD2. The clonotype originates from a male donor with severe acne vulgaris. CDR3 region: CSASSGLAGDTQYF. CDR3 DNA: TGCAGTGCTAGTTCGGGCCTAGCGGGAGATACGCAGTATTTT.